The entry that follows covers one T cell receptor (beta chain) sequence. The V gene lost 9 bases and the J gene lost 2 bases, with 20 bases spanning the gap. The CDR3 contains 15 residues. Germline CDR1 is MNHNS and CDR2 is SASEGT. This sample was taken from a study of Graves' ophthalmopathy and Graves' hyperthyroidism. Study-level information: Blood was drawn at initial diagnosis, before any treatment.

Amplification targeted the TCR beta CDR3 regions, with RNA transcripts as the source material. HTBI primers served in a first-round RT-PCR, which a second-round multiplex PCR followed. From the multiplex PCR reads, TCRdb called clonotypes with MiXCR, one entry per CDR3 protein. Of over 150,000 distinct CDR3 sequences in the sample, 30% to 45% were seen once. What supplied the PBMCs was about 10 ml of fresh peripheral blood. This clonotype was sampled from a woman between 40 and 50 years old with Graves' ophthalmopathy. Sample: peripheral blood. The chain uses TRBV6-1 and TRBJ2-7; TRBD2 is a possible D gene (6 bases). As DNA, the CDR3 is TGTGCCAGTCAAAAGGGCGGGATCCGCACCTACGAGCAGTACTTC. Translation: CASQKGGIRTYEQYF.